This T cell receptor beta chain was retrieved from a study of shared clonotypes between healthy human individuals. TCRdb's copy holds only in-frame clones and misses some; the assay was immunoSEQ multiplex PCR. The sample carries some 2 million clones, 90% to 95% recorded once. The length of the CDR3 is 16 residues. V was trimmed by 1 base and J by 0 bases, leaving 12 bases between them. Germline V gene sequence: CDR1 SNHLY, CDR2 FYNNEI. As regards this clone: The antigen is unknown.

Study-wide findings and caveats: A reduction in generation probabilities was seen for non-shared clonotypes relative to those shared by all four donors. The represented genetic and exposure-history diversity was limited by the small number of donors. Naive CD4 clonotypes overlapped across a few donors at approximately 5%.

The TCR sequence derives from a man aged 18 to 29 in good health. The chain carries TRBV2 and TRBJ1-1, with unresolved D. Sequences were obtained from naive CD4+ T cells sorted from blood. Regarding subset: CD45RA+ positively selected. CDR3 amino acids: CASSEERTVLNTEAFF. The CDR3 DNA is TGTGCCAGCAGTGAAGAAAGGACCGTTTTGAACACTGAAGCTTTCTTT.